What follows is one T cell receptor (beta chain) and its context. Its specificity is not known. The study ran its PCR with 60 Vbeta and 13 Jbeta primers. The method was immunoSEQ multiplex PCR; TCRdb's version includes in-frame clones alone and lacks a portion of them. The sample comprises about 130,000 clones, more than 70% of which are singletons, and over 6.5% rests with the top ten. The J segment lost 8 bases and the V segment lost 5 bases, leaving 9 bases of the junction unmatched. The CDR3 contains 16 residues. CDR1 is MDHEN and CDR2 is SYDVKM in the germline V gene. This sample was included in a study of cytomegalovirus exposure and HLA in healthy donors. Regarding the study as a whole: Later analysis showed most CMV-associated TCR beta chains appearing HLA-restricted. Across donors, most TCRs were seen rarely, yet some public ones were widespread.

This rearrangement joins TRBV28 to TRBJ2-1, with TRBD2 matching over 13 bases. The source of this sequence is a woman aged 30 to 39 in good health and CMV-seropositive. The specimen sequenced was PBMCs. As DNA, the CDR3 is TGTGCCAGCAGTACCCTACTAGCGGGAGGGCCCTATGAGCAGTTCTTC. Encoded protein: CASSTLLAGGPYEQFF.